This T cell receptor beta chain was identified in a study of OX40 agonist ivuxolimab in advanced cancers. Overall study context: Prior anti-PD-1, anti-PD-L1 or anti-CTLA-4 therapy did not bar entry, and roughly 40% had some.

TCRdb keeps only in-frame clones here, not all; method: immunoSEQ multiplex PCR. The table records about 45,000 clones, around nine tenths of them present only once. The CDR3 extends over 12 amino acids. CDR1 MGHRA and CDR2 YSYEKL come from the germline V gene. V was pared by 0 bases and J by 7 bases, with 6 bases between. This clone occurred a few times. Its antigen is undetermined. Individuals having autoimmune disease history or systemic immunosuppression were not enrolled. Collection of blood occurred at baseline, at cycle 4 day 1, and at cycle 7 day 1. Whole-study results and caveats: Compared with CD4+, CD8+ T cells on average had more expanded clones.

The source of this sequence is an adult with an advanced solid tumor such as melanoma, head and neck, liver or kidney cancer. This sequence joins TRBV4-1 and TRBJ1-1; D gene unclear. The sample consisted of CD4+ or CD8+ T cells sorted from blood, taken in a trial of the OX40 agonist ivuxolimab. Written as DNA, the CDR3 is TGCGCCAGCAGCCAAGACGACTTTGAAGCTTTCTTT. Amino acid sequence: CASSQDDFEAFF.